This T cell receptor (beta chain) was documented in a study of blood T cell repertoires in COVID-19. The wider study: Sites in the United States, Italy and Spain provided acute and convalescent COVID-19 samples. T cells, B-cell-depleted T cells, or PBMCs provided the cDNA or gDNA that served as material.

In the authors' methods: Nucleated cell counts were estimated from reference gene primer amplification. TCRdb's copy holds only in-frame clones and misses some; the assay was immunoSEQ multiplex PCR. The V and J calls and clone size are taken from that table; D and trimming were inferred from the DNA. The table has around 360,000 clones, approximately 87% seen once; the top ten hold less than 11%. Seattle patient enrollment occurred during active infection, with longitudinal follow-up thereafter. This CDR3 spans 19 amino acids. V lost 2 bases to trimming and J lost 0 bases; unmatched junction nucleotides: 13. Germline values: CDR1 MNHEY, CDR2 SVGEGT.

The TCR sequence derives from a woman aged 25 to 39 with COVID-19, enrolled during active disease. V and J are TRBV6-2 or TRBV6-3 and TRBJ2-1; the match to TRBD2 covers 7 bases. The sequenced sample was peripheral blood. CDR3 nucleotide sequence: TGTGCCAGCAGTTACATATCTAGCGGTTCAGTGAGCTCCTACAATGAGCAGTTCTTC. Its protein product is CASSYISSGSVSSYNEQFF.